This TCR beta chain appears in the sequencing data of a study of blood T cell repertoires in COVID-19. Whole-study context: Samples of COVID-19 (acute and convalescent) were obtained from the United States, Italy and Spain.

Individuals aged 18 to 89 years were recruited from approximately 24 US areas. Assignments of participants to cohorts depended upon their own reported clinical history. Either two negative PCRs, clearance, or symptom resolution qualified Cohort 3 donors as recovered. Germline CDR1 is MNHNS and CDR2 is SASEGT. V was cut by 3 bases and J by 3 bases, with 10 bases left in between. The CDR3 has 14 residues. Measured with immunoSEQ multiplex PCR; TCRdb has only the in-frame clones, and not every one. Of about 130,000 clones in the sample, less than 90% are singletons; the top ten hold around 2.5%. Sequencing was carried out using PBMCs or T cells enriched from blood (not recorded which). The rearrangement links TRBV6-1 to TRBJ2-3; tentatively, D is TRBD1 (5 bases). The clonotype comes from a woman aged 50 to 60 who had recovered from COVID-19. The CDR3 region is CASSDDRQTDTQYF. CDR3 DNA: TGTGCCAGCAGTGATGACAGACAGACAGATACGCAGTATTTT.